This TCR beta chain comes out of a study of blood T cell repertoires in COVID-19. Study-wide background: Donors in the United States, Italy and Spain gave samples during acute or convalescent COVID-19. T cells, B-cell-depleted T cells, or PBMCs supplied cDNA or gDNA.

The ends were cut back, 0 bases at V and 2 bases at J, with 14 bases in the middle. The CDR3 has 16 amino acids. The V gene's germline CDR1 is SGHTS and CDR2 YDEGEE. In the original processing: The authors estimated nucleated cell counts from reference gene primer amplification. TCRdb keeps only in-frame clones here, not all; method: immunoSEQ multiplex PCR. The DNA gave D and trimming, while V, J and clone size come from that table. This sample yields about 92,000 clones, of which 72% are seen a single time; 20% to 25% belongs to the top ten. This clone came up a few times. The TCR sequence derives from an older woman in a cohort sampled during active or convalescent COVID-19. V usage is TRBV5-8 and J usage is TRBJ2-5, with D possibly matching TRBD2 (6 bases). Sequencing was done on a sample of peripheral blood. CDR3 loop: CASSLGAGAGQETQYF. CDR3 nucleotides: TGTGCCAGCAGCTTGGGGGCGGGCGCGGGACAAGAGACCCAGTACTTC.